Detailed here is one T cell receptor beta chain. The sample belongs to a study of T cells in Graves' hyperthyroidism and ophthalmopathy. Regions amplified from RNA transcripts were the TCR beta CDR3 regions. RT-PCR in the first round (using the HTBI primer set) targeted the TCR CDR3. In TCRdb, the multiplex PCR reads were re-called with MiXCR into one record per CDR3 protein. The repertoire holds more than 550,000 distinct CDR3 sequences, roughly 45% seen once, with roughly 7.2% in the top ten. The V and J ends lost 3 bases and 4 bases respectively, with 9 bases between them. CDR3 size: 13 residues. Germline V gene data show CDR1 as SGHTA and CDR2 as FQGNSA.

The TCR sequence derives from an adult man with Graves' disease, either hyperthyroidism or ophthalmopathy (not recorded which). Sequenced input: peripheral blood or thyroid tissue (not recorded which). The V call is TRBV7-2, the J call TRBJ1-1, with TRBD1 as a possible D gene (5 bases). The chain's CDR3 is CASSFRDLTEAFF. The CDR3 DNA follows: TGTGCCAGCAGCTTCCGGGACCTCACTGAAGCTTTCTTT. Using reference TRBV7-2 and TRBJ1-1 for the parts outside the CDR3, the full variable domain is GAGVSQSPSNKVTEKGKDVELRCDPISGHTALYWYRQSLGQGLEFLIYFQGNSAPDKSGLPSDRFSAERTGGSVSTLTIQRTQQEDSAVYLCASSFRDLTEAFFGQGTRLTVV.